Detailed here is one TCR beta chain. The antigen is not known. These data come from a study of T cell responses to AZD1222 COVID-19 vaccine. Study results and limitations: A reported finding is that nearly half of spike-specific TCRs target unmutated variant regions. Vaccination with two AZD1222 doses was followed by a rise in Spike-specific TCR breadth and depth.

Germline V CDR1 and CDR2: MDHEN, SYDVKM. The CDR3 is made up of 17 amino acids. With V trimmed by 8 bases and J by 0 bases, 13 bases remained unmatched. Sequenced by immunoSEQ multiplex PCR; TCRdb stores in-frame clones only, minus some. This repertoire shows more than 110,000 clones, around 93% found once; its top ten account for more than 3%. This TCR was recovered from an adult who received the AZD1222 COVID-19 vaccine. This chain uses TRBV28 with TRBJ1-5; 7 nucleotides line up with TRBD1. Material: peripheral blood, obtained 28 days after the second AZD1222 dose. The CDR3 loop reads CASWDSPLLYSNQPQHF. The CDR3 DNA is TGTGCCAGCTGGGACAGCCCACTACTTTATAGCAATCAGCCCCAGCATTTT. Full variable domain (missing parts from reference TRBV28 and TRBJ1-5): DVKVTQSSRYLVKRTGEKVFLECVQDMDHENMFWYRQDPGLGLRLIYFSYDVKMKEKGDIPEGYSVSREKKERFSLILESASTNQTSMYLCASWDSPLLYSNQPQHFGDGTRLSIL.